Below, 13 T cell receptor beta chains from the same sample are listed, as sequenced in a study of blood T cell repertoires in COVID-19. Clones were sequenced by immunoSEQ multiplex PCR, and TCRdb holds only the in-frame ones, with some missing. The sample yields some 320,000 clones, around nine tenths seen once. Sequenced material: PBMCs or T cells enriched from blood (not recorded which). These receptors were collected from a woman between 45 and 60 years old who had been exposed to COVID-19.

V and J are TRBV10-1 and TRBJ1-3, with 7 nucleotides matching TRBD1. This CDR3 region has 19 residues. Unmatched junction bases numbered 21, after V lost 10 bases and J lost 0 bases. The V gene's germline CDR1 is WNHNN and CDR2 SYGVQD (reference sequence). The CDR3 protein is CAIRGVNQGTESSGNTIYF. In nucleotides, the CDR3 is TGCGCCATCAGGGGAGTAAATCAAGGGACAGAGAGCTCTGGAAACACCATATATTTT.

The J gene is TRBJ2-3, the V gene TRBV19; D is undetermined. CDR3 length: 16 residues. Germline lookup yields CDR1 LNHDA and CDR2 SQIVND (reference sequence). The germline V and J ends were trimmed by 0 bases and 3 bases, with 13 bases remaining between them. In DNA, the CDR3 is TGTGCCAGTAGTATAGATGGCTGGCAGAAGACAGATACGCAGTATTTT. This codes for CASSIDGWQKTDTQYF.

This chain uses TRBV7-9 with TRBJ2-7, with TRBD1 matching 7 bases. This CDR3 spans 16 amino acids. Germline CDR1 reads SEHNR; CDR2 reads FQNEAQ (reference sequence). With 4 bases clipped from V and 2 bases from J, the junction kept 11 bases outside the gene matches. The CDR3 DNA sequence: TGTGCCAGCAGCTCATGGACAGGAGAGGAGGCCTACGAGCAGTACTTC. This codes for CASSSWTGEEAYEQYF.

The V and J genes are TRBV2 and TRBJ1-1; D is possibly TRBD1 (6 bases). V gave up 5 bases and J gave up 3 bases, with 10 bases separating them. Germline CDR1 is SNHLY and CDR2 is FYNNEI. This CDR3 comprises 13 residues. The CDR3 DNA reads as TGTGCCAGCAGTTCCGGGACATACACTGAAGCTTTCTTT. It yields the protein CASSSGTYTEAFF.

This chain joins TRBV18 and TRBJ1-2; maybe TRBD1 (5 bases). Deletions cut 2 bases from V and 4 bases from J, with 8 bases between. The CDR3 has 13 amino acids. The V gene's germline CDR1 is KGHSH and CDR2 LQKENI. The CDR3 loop is CASSPAGGYGYTF. CDR3 nucleotide sequence: TGTGCCAGCTCACCAGCGGGGGGCTATGGCTACACCTTC.

The chain uses TRBV18 and TRBJ1-6, with D possibly being TRBD1 (5 bases). Germline loops: CDR1 KGHSH, CDR2 LQKENI. The CDR3 runs to 13 residues. V dropped 2 bases and J dropped 8 bases, with 7 bases sitting between them. The CDR3 nucleotides read TGTGCCAGCTCACCAGACAGTTATTCACCCCTCCACTTT. Translated: CASSPDSYSPLHF.

V gene TRBV19 combines with J gene TRBJ2-2; TRBD1 might be the D (7 bases). CDR3 length: 14 residues. V lost 6 bases and J lost 1, with 9 bases in between. CDR1 is LNHDA, CDR2 SQIVND, per germline (reference sequence). The CDR3 spells CASRQGGNTGELFF. CDR3 sequence (DNA): TGTGCCAGTAGGCAGGGGGGGAACACCGGGGAGCTGTTTTTT.

The chain links TRBV10-3 to TRBJ2-5; 7 positions match TRBD1. The V gene end was trimmed by 0 bases and the J gene end by 5 bases; junction bases not matched to a gene: 6. The CDR3 spans 15 residues. Germline lookup yields CDR1 ENHRY and CDR2 SYGVKD. The CDR3 spells CAISESEGGAETQYF. The CDR3 DNA reads as TGTGCCATCAGTGAGTCGGAAGGGGGCGCCGAGACCCAGTACTTC.

V usage is TRBV2 and J usage is TRBJ2-2; 10 nucleotides line up with TRBD1. V gave up 8 bases and J gave up 3 bases; unmatched junction bases: 3. Germline V gives CDR1 SNHLY, CDR2 FYNNEI. The CDR3 is 14 amino acids. The CDR3: CASSGQGYTGELFF. As DNA, the CDR3 is TGTGCCAGCTCGGGACAGGGGTACACCGGGGAGCTGTTTTTT. Looking up the rest from reference TRBV2 and TRBJ2-2 gives the full variable domain: EPEVTQTPSHQVTQMGQEVILRCVPISNHLYFYWYRQILGQKVEFLVSFYNNEISEKSEIFDDQFSVERPDGSNFTLKIRSTKLEDSAMYFCASSGQGYTGELFFGEGSRLTVL.

The chain recombines TRBV28 with TRBJ1-6, with a tentative D call TRBD1 (5 bases). The germline gives CDR1 MDHEN, CDR2 SYDVKM. V lost 6 bases, J lost 5 bases, and 17 bases lay in between. The CDR3 loop spans 16 amino acids. The CDR3 nucleotides are TGTGCCAGCAGAGAGAAGTCAGGGCCTAATAATTCACCCCTCCACTTT. Its translation: CASREKSGPNNSPLHF.

This clone was detected once. The CDR3 loop reads CASSLKGGGSPLHF. The CDR3 nucleotides are TGTGCCAGCAGCTTAAAGGGAGGGGGATCACCCCTCCACTTT. The chain combines TRBV7-9 with TRBJ1-6; a weak D match, TRBD1 (6 bases). V lost 2 bases and J lost 10, with 12 bases in between. The CDR3 length is 14 residues. From germline, CDR1 is SEHNR and CDR2 FQNEAQ (reference sequence).

The chain combines TRBV7-8 with TRBJ2-5, with 9 bases lining up with TRBD1. The J segment lost 5 bases and the V segment lost 8 bases, leaving 15 bases of the junction unmatched. The germline CDR1 and CDR2 sequences are SGHVS and FQNEAQ. The CDR3 is 16 residues long. The CDR3 spells CASSGGTGNLEETQYF. CDR3 coding DNA: TGTGCCAGCTCAGGCGGGACAGGGAACCTGGAGGAGACCCAGTACTTC.

The gene calls are TRBV15 and TRBJ1-5; a weak D match, TRBD1 (5 bases). The CDR3 runs to 15 residues. V lost 3 bases to trimming and J lost 1 base, with 10 bases between them. Per the germline V gene, CDR1 is LNHNV and CDR2 is YYDKDF (reference sequence). CDR3: CATSSGGVSNQPQHF. Written as DNA, the CDR3 is TGTGCCACCAGCAGCGGAGGGGTCAGCAATCAGCCCCAGCATTTT.